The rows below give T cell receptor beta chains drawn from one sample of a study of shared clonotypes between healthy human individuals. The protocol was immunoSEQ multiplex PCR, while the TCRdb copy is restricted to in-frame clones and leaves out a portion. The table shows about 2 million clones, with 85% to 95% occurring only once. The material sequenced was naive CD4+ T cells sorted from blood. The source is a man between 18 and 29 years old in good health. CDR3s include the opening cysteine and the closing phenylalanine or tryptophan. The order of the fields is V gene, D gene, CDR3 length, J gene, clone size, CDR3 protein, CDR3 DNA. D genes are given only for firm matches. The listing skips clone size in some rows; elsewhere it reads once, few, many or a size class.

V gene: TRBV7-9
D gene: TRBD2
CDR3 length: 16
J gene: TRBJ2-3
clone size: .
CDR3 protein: CASSLGLAGSTDTQYF
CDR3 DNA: TGTGCCAGCAGCTTAGGACTAGCGGGAAGCACAGATACGCAGTATTTT

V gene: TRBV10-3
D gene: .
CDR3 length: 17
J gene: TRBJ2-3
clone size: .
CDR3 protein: CAISEVEISSTTDTQYF
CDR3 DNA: TGTGCCATCAGTGAGGTAGAGATTAGCTCTACCACAGATACGCAGTATTTT

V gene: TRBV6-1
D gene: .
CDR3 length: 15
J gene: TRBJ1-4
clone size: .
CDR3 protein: CASRFGQSPNEKLFF
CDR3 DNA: TGTGCCAGCAGATTTGGACAGTCCCCTAATGAAAAACTGTTTTTT

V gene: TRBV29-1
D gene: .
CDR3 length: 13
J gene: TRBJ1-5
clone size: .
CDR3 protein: CSVEEGGNQPQHF
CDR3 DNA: TGCAGCGTTGAAGAGGGGGGCAATCAGCCCCAGCATTTT

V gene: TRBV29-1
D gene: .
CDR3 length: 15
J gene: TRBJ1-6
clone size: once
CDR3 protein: CSVEDGHRANSPLHF
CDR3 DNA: TGCAGCGTTGAAGATGGTCACAGGGCTAATTCACCCCTCCACTTT

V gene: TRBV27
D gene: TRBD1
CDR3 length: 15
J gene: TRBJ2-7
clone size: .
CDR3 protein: CASSTRQGFSYEQYF
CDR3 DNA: TGTGCCAGCAGTACGCGACAGGGCTTCTCCTACGAGCAGTACTTC

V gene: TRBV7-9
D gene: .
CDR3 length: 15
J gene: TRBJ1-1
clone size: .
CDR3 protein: CASQKVGPINYEAFF
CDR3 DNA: TGTGCCAGCCAAAAAGTGGGGCCGATAAACTATGAAGCTTTCTTT

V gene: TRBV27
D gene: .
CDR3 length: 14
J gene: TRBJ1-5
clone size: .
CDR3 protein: CASSPFEGRQPQHF
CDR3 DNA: TGTGCCAGCAGTCCGTTTGAGGGACGGCAGCCCCAGCATTTT

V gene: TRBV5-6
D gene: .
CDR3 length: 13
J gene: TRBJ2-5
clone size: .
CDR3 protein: CASSAGFRETQYF
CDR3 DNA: TGTGCCAGCAGCGCAGGGTTCAGGGAGACCCAGTACTTC

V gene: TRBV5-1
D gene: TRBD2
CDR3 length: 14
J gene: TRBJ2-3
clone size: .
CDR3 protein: CASSPLAGGDTQYF
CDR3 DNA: TGCGCCAGCAGCCCTCTAGCGGGGGGAGATACGCAGTATTTT

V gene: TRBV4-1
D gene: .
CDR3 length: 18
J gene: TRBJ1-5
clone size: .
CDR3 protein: CASSQELLTENSNQPQHF
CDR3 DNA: TGCGCCAGCAGCCAAGAGCTCTTGACCGAAAATAGCAATCAGCCCCAGCATTTT

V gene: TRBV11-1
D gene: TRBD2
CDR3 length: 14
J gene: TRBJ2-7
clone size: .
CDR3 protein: CASSLGGGSYEQYF
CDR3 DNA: TGTGCCAGCAGCTTAGGCGGGGGCTCCTACGAGCAGTACTTC

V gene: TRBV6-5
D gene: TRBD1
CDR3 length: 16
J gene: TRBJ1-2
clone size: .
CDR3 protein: CASSYAERGTGDGYTF
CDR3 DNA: TGTGCCAGCAGTTACGCCGAAAGGGGGACAGGGGATGGCTACACCTTC

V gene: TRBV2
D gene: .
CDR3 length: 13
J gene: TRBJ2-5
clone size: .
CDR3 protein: CASSEWGLETQYF
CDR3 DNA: TGTGCCAGCAGTGAATGGGGGCTGGAGACCCAGTACTTC

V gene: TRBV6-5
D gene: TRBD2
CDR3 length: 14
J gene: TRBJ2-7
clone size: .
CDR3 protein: CASMPGLASYEQYF
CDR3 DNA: TGTGCCAGCATGCCGGGACTAGCGAGCTACGAGCAGTACTTC

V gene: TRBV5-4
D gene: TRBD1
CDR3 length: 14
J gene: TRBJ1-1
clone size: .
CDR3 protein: CASSIDRGDTEAFF
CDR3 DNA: TGTGCCAGCAGCATTGACAGGGGGGACACTGAAGCTTTCTTT

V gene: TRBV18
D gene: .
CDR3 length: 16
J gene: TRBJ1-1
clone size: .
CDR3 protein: CASSANSGTVNTEAFF
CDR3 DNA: TGTGCCAGCTCAGCCAATTCCGGGACGGTGAACACTGAAGCTTTCTTT

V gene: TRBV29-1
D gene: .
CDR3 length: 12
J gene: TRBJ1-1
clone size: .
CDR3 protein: CSGGLIGSEAFF
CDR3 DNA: TGCAGCGGCGGACTAATTGGCTCTGAAGCTTTCTTT

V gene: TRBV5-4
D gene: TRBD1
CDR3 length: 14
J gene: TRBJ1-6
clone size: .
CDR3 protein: CASSSQGGNSPLHF
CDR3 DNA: TGTGCCAGCAGCTCTCAGGGGGGGAATTCACCCCTCCACTTT

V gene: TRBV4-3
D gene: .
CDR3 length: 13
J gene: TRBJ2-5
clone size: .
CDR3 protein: CASSQGLRETQYF
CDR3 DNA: TGCGCCAGCAGCCAAGGCCTTAGAGAGACCCAGTACTTC

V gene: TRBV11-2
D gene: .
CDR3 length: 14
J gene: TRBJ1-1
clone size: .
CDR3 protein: CASSPSWRYTEAFF
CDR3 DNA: TGTGCCAGCAGCCCGAGCTGGAGATACACTGAAGCTTTCTTT

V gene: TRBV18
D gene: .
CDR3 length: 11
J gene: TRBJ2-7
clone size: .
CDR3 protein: CASSSPGEQYF
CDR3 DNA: TGTGCCAGCTCCTCCCCGGGGGAGCAGTACTTC

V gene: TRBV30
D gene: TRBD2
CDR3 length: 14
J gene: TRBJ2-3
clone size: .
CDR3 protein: CAWSVKREPDTQYF
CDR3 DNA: TGTGCCTGGAGTGTTAAGCGGGAGCCCGATACGCAGTATTTT

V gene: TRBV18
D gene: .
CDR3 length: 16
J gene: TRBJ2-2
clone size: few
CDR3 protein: CASSPPDTGRTGELFF
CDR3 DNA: TGTGCCAGCTCACCACCGGACACCGGGCGGACCGGGGAGCTGTTTTTT

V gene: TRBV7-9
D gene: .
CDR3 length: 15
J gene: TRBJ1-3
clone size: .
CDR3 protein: CASSLEGGSGNTIYF
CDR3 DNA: TGTGCCAGCAGCTTAGAAGGGGGTTCTGGAAACACCATATATTTT

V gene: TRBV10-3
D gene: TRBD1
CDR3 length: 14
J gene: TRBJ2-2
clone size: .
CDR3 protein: CAISGTGTSGELFF
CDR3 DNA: TGTGCCATCTCCGGGACAGGGACATCCGGGGAGCTGTTTTTT

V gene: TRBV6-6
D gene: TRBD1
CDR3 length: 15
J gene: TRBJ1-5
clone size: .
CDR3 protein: CASSDLSTGDQPQHF
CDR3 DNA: TGTGCCAGCAGTGACCTAAGTACAGGGGATCAGCCCCAGCATTTT

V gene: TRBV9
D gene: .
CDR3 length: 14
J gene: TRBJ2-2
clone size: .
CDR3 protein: CASSVYNTPGELFF
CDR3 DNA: TGTGCCAGCAGCGTATATAACACACCCGGGGAGCTGTTTTTT

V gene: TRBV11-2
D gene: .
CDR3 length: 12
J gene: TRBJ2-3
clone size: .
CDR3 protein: CASSLVIDTQYF
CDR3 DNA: TGTGCCAGCAGCTTAGTCATAGATACGCAGTATTTT

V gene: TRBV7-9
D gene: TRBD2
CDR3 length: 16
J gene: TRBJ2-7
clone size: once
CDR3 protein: CASSYVSGSSSYEQYF
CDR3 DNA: TGTGCCAGCAGCTACGTTAGCGGGAGTAGCTCCTACGAGCAGTACTTC

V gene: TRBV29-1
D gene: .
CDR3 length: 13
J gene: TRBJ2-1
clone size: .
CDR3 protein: CSVGTLLGNEQFF
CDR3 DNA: TGCAGCGTTGGAACTCTGTTAGGCAATGAGCAGTTCTTC

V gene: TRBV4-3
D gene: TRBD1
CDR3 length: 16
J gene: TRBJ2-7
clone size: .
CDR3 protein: CASSLDTGQLSYEQYF
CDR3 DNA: TGCGCCAGCAGCCTGGATACGGGACAGTTATCCTACGAGCAGTACTTC

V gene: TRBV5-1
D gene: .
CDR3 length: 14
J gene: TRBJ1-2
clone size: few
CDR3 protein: CASSLDGGNYGYTF
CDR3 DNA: TGCGCCAGCAGCTTGGACGGGGGAAACTATGGCTACACCTTC

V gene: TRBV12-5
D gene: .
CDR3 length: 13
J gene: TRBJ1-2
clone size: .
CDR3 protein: CASGLRGLYGYTF
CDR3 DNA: TGTGCTAGTGGTTTGCGGGGCCTCTATGGCTACACCTTC

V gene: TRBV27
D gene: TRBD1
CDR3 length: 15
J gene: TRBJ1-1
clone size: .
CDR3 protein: CASSLSTLQGAEAFF
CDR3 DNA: TGTGCCAGCAGTTTATCCACTCTCCAGGGGGCTGAAGCTTTCTTT

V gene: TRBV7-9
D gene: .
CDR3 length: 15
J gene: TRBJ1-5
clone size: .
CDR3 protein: CASTIGLDSNQPQHF
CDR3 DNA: TGTGCCAGCACCATTGGACTGGATAGCAATCAGCCCCAGCATTTT

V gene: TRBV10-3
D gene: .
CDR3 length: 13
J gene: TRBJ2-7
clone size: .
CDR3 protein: CAIAEGPTYEQYF
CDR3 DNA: TGTGCCATCGCAGAGGGGCCAACCTACGAGCAGTACTTC

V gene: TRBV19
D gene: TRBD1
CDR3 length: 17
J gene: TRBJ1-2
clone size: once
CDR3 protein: CASSILPGQIFDGGYTF
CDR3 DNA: TGTGCCAGTAGTATACTTCCGGGACAGATTTTTGACGGCGGCTACACCTTC

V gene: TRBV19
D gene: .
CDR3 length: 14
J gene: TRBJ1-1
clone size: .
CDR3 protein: CASSITHENTEAFF
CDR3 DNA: TGTGCCAGTAGTATAACCCACGAGAACACTGAAGCTTTCTTT

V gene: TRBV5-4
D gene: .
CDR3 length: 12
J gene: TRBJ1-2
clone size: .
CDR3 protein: CASSLAGDGYTF
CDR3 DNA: TGTGCCAGCAGCTTGGCGGGGGATGGCTACACCTTC

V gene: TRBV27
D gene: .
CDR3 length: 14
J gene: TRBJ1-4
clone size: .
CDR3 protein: CARTGAYGVEKLFF
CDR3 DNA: TGTGCCCGCACCGGGGCGTACGGGGTCGAAAAACTGTTTTTT

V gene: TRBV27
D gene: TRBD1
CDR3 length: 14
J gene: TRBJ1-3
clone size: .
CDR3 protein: CASSSGTGGNTIYF
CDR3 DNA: TGTGCCAGCAGTTCCGGGACAGGTGGAAACACCATATATTTT

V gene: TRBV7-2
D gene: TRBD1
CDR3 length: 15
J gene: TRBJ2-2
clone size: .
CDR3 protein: CASRVDRAGTGELFF
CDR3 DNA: TGTGCCAGCAGGGTAGACAGGGCGGGCACCGGGGAGCTGTTTTTT

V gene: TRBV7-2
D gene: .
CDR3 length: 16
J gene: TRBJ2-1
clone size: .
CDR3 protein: CASSLVGRASYNEQFF
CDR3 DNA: TGTGCCAGCAGCTTAGTGGGGCGGGCTAGCTACAATGAGCAGTTCTTC

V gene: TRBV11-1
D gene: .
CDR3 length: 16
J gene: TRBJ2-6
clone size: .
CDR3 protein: CASSLALGSGANVLTF
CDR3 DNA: TGTGCCAGCAGCTTAGCTTTAGGGTCTGGGGCCAACGTCCTGACTTTC

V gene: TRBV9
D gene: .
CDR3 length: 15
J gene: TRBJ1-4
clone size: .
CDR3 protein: CASSVGGSRNEKLFF
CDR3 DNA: TGTGCCAGCAGCGTAGGGGGGTCACGTAATGAAAAACTGTTTTTT